Detailed here is one T cell receptor beta chain. The sample comes from a study of OX40 agonist ivuxolimab in advanced cancers. Generated by immunoSEQ multiplex PCR, the TCRdb table keeps only in-frame clones and is missing some. The table lists approximately 69,000 clones, roughly 93% of them singletons. The CDR3 extends over 15 amino acids. V was trimmed by 9 bases and J by 2 bases, leaving 20 bases between them. The V gene's germline CDR1 is LNHDA and CDR2 SQIVND (reference sequence). The receptor comes from an adult with an advanced solid tumor such as melanoma, head and neck, liver or kidney cancer. The chain has TRBV19 and TRBJ2-7; possibly TRBD1 for D (6 bases). The sample in question was CD4+ or CD8+ T cells sorted from blood, obtained in a trial of the OX40 agonist ivuxolimab. This CDR3 is CASRDPGTQTYEQYF. The CDR3 bases are TGTGCCAGCAGGGACCCCGGGACACAGACCTACGAGCAGTACTTC.